This T cell receptor beta chain came from a study of shared clonotypes between healthy human individuals. Using immunoSEQ multiplex PCR, the repertoire was profiled, and TCRdb retains in-frame clones only, with some absent. The data show approximately 2.4 million clones, approximately 96% seen once. Concerning this clone itself: Its antigen is undetermined.

Study findings and constraints: The study found approximately 5% of naive CD4 clonotypes shared across a handful of donors.

The CDR3 sequence is 14 residues long. CDR1 SGHRS and CDR2 YFSETQ come from the germline V gene. Trimming stripped 1 base from V and 4 bases from J, with 12 bases between. The sequence was obtained from a man aged 18 to 35 in good health. The specimen sequenced was naive CD4+ T cells sorted from blood. Indicated subset: CD45RA+ positively selected. The V and J genes are TRBV5-1 and TRBJ2-7; TRBD1 is a possible D gene (8 bases). The CDR3 protein is CASSLQQGGYEQYF. CDR3 bases: TGCGCCAGCAGCTTGCAACAGGGGGGGTACGAGCAGTACTTC.